This is a list of T cell receptor beta chains from one sample in a study of Graves' ophthalmopathy and Graves' hyperthyroidism. TCRdb ran MiXCR on the multiplex PCR reads and lists one entry per CDR3 protein. The table lists approximately 700,000 distinct CDR3 sequences, under 50% of them singletons. Sequencing used peripheral blood. These TCRs come from an adult man with Graves' ophthalmopathy. The CDR3 runs from the conserved cysteine through the conserved F or W. The order of the fields is clone size, J gene, V gene, D gene, CDR3 DNA, CDR3 protein. D genes are given only for firm matches. Clone size is given for some rows only: seen once, a few or many times, or a class if the clone is expanded.

>many|TRBJ1-1|TRBV2|TRBD1
TGTGCCAGCAGTGAGAGACAGGGGCGCCCTGAAGCTTTCTTT
CASSERQGRPEAFF
>many|TRBJ1-6|TRBV25-1|NA
TGTGCCAGCAGGACATCCTATAATTCACCCCTCCACTTT
CASRTSYNSPLHF
>NA|TRBJ2-2|TRBV19|TRBD1
TGTGCCAGTAGTGGGACAGCTTCTGGAGTCCCCGGGGAGCTGTTTTTT
CASSGTASGVPGELFF
>NA|TRBJ2-7|TRBV7-2|TRBD2
TGTGCCAGCACCTATACTAGAGCGGGAGGGCCCTACGAGCAGTACTTC
CASTYTRAGGPYEQYF
>NA|TRBJ2-2|TRBV10-3|NA
TGTGCCATCAGTGGAAAAACAGGGGGGGGCGGGGAGCTGTTTTTT
CAISGKTGGGGELFF
>NA|TRBJ1-1|TRBV12-3/TRBV12-4|TRBD1
TGTGCCAGCAGTTACAGGGGGCGGGGATACACTGAAGCTTTCTTT
CASSYRGRGYTEAFF
>NA|TRBJ1-2|TRBV6-4|TRBD1
TGTGCCAGCAGTGACCGGGGACAGAACTACCATGGCTACACCTTC
CASSDRGQNYHGYTF
>NA|TRBJ2-2|TRBV20-1|TRBD1
TGCAGTGCTGGAGGCACGGGACAGGGCCGGTCGGAGCTGTTTTTT
CSAGGTGQGRSELFF
>NA|TRBJ1-2|TRBV7-9|TRBD1
TGTGCCGACAGCGGGGACAGGGCCACTAACTATGGCTACACCTTC
CADSGDRATNYGYTF
>once|TRBJ2-3|TRBV24-1|NA
TGTGCCGCCAGTGACCCCGGAGATACGCAGTATTTT
CAASDPGDTQYF
>few|TRBJ1-2|TRBV7-9|NA
TGTGCCAGCAGCCTCCCGGCAGACCCCTACACCTTC
CASSLPADPYTF
>many|TRBJ2-7|TRBV5-8|TRBD1
TGTGCCAGCAGTACCACAGGGGGCGAGCAGTACTTC
CASSTTGGEQYF
>NA|TRBJ2-1|TRBV29-1|NA
TGCAGCGTTGAAGATTTGGCAGGGGAGGGCAATGAGCAGTTCTTC
CSVEDLAGEGNEQFF
>NA|TRBJ1-1|TRBV10-3|NA
TGTGCCAGCAGTTACGTGGGATGGGGTGAAGCTTTCTTT
CASSYVGWGEAFF
>NA|TRBJ2-7|TRBV11-2|NA
TGTGCCAGCAGCTTGATAGACAGAGGGGACGAGCAGTACTTC
CASSLIDRGDEQYF
>few|TRBJ2-7|TRBV12-3/TRBV12-4|TRBD1
TGTGCCAGCAGTCCGGGGTTGGGGGACAGACAGTCCTACGAGCAGTACTTC
CASSPGLGDRQSYEQYF
>few|TRBJ1-2|TRBV3-1|NA
TGTGCCAGCAGCCGGAGCGCCGGGAACGGCTACACCTTC
CASSRSAGNGYTF
>NA|TRBJ1-3|TRBV10-3|TRBD1
TGTGCCAGCAGTGCGAACCTGGACAGGGCTGGAAACACCATATATTTT
CASSANLDRAGNTIYF
>NA|TRBJ2-2|TRBV20-1|TRBD1
TGCAGTGCAATCGACAGGGCGAACACCGGGGAGCTGTTTTTT
CSAIDRANTGELFF
>many|TRBJ2-7|TRBV6-1|NA
TGTGCCAGCGCCGGGCCCTACGAGCAGTACTTC
CASAGPYEQYF
>many|TRBJ1-2|TRBV11-2|NA
TGTGCCAGCAGCTTAAGTCCAGGGCAGCAGGCATATGGCTACACCTTC
CASSLSPGQQAYGYTF
>few|TRBJ2-7|TRBV12-3/TRBV12-4|NA
TGTGCCAGCAGTTTTAGCAAGTACGAGCAGTACTTC
CASSFSKYEQYF
>NA|TRBJ1-5|TRBV24-1|TRBD1
TGTGCCACCGCCGGGACAGGGGCCCAGCATTTT
CATAGTGAQHF
>many|TRBJ1-2|TRBV30|NA
TGTGCCTGGAGTGTACAAGGGAACCATGGCTACACCTTC
CAWSVQGNHGYTF
>NA|TRBJ2-7|TRBV25-1|TRBD1
TGTGCCAGCAGCCGGGACAGGGCGGGCTACGAGCAGTACTTC
CASSRDRAGYEQYF
>NA|TRBJ2-7|TRBV11-2|NA
TGTGCCAGCAGCCTAGGCCAGGGGACCTACGAGCAGTGCTTC
CASSLGQGTYEQCF
>NA|TRBJ2-7|TRBV10-3|NA
TGTGCCATCAGCCGACAGGGAGGGAGCACCGGGGAGCTGTACTTC
CAISRQGGSTGELYF
>few|TRBJ1-1|TRBV4-1|TRBD1
TGCGCCAGCAGCCAGGGAGACAGGGGGGTGAACACTGAAGCTTTCTTT
CASSQGDRGVNTEAFF
>few|TRBJ2-7|TRBV19|TRBD1
TGTGCCAGTAGTTTCCAAGGGACAGGGAATTTCCTACGCGAGCAGTACTTC
CASSFQGTGNFLREQYF
>NA|TRBJ2-7|TRBV14|NA
TGTGCCAGCAGCCTAGACAAGTCCCGTGGCTACGAGCAGTACTTC
CASSLDKSRGYEQYF
>many|TRBJ2-2|TRBV7-3|NA
TGTGCCAGCAGCTTACGGGGGACGAACACCGGGGAGCTGTTTTTT
CASSLRGTNTGELFF
>few|TRBJ2-2|TRBV5-1|TRBD2
TGCGCCAGCAGCTTGGGGACTAGCGGCACGGCGAACACCGGGGAGCTGTTTTTT
CASSLGTSGTANTGELFF
>NA|TRBJ2-5|TRBV25-1|TRBD2
TGTGCCAGCAGTGCTAGCTCTAGCGGGGACCTGGATGAGACCCAGTACTTC
CASSASSSGDLDETQYF
>NA|TRBJ2-7|TRBV29-1|TRBD1
TGCAGCCCCCGGGACAGGCCTTACGAGCAGTACTTC
CSPRDRPYEQYF
>many|TRBJ1-1|TRBV6-5|NA
TGTGCCAGCAGGGTACAGGGAATTACTGAAGCTTTCTTT
CASRVQGITEAFF
>many|TRBJ2-7|TRBV5-5|TRBD1
TGTGCCAGCAGCTGGGACAGGGACGACGAGCAGTACTTC
CASSWDRDDEQYF
>many|TRBJ2-5|TRBV7-2|TRBD1
TGTGCCAGCAGCTTAGCCCGGACAGGCTTTTACCAAGAGACCCAGTACTTC
CASSLARTGFYQETQYF
>NA|TRBJ1-1|TRBV2|NA
TGTGCCAGCAGACAGGTTGCGGGGGGTAATGAAGCTTTCTTT
CASRQVAGGNEAFF
>NA|TRBJ2-5|TRBV19|NA
TGTGCCTGGAGTGTACTAGCCTCAAACCTAGAGACCCAGTACTTC
CAWSVLASNLETQYF
>NA|TRBJ1-2|TRBV3-1|NA
TGTGCCAGCAGCCAAGATGTGACAGGTCTTAGCTATGGCTACACCTTC
CASSQDVTGLSYGYTF
>NA|TRBJ2-7|TRBV6-6|NA
TGTGCCAGCATAGGAAACGGGCAAATCTATTACGAGCAGTACTTC
CASIGNGQIYYEQYF
>NA|TRBJ1-1|TRBV25-1|NA
TGTGCCAGCAGTGAATCAAACAGGGAAGCTTTCTTT
CASSESNREAFF
>many|TRBJ1-2|TRBV12-3/TRBV12-4|NA
TGTGCCAGCAGGCTTACTAACTATGGCTACACCTTC
CASRLTNYGYTF
>few|TRBJ2-5|TRBV13|TRBD2
TGTGCCAGCAGCATGAGCGGGAGGGCCTTTGAGACCCAGTACTTC
CASSMSGRAFETQYF
>once|TRBJ1-2|TRBV10-3|TRBD1
TGTGCCATCAGTGAGGAGAGGACAGGGGCCTTCTATGGCTACACCTTC
CAISEERTGAFYGYTF
>NA|TRBJ1-5|TRBV29-1|TRBD1
TGCAGCATTCAGCACAGGGTAGGGGGCAAAGATCGGCCCCAGCATTTT
CSIQHRVGGKDRPQHF
>NA|TRBJ2-6|TRBV10-3|NA
TGTGCCATCAGTGGAGGGGAGGATGGGGCCAACGTCCTGACTTTC
CAISGGEDGANVLTF
>many|TRBJ2-5|TRBV20-1|NA
TGCAGTGCTAGCTTAGATGAGACCCAGTACTTC
CSASLDETQYF
>NA|TRBJ1-1|TRBV25-1|NA
TGTGCCAGCAGCGGTCCGGGGGCGCTTGGCTACACTGAAGCTTTCTTT
CASSGPGALGYTEAFF
>many|TRBJ1-6|TRBV20-1|TRBD1
TGCAGTGCTAGAGGCCAGGGGGCAAATAATTCACCCCTCCACTTT
CSARGQGANNSPLHF
>NA|TRBJ1-6|TRBV2|NA
TGTGCCAGCAGTGAAGCCAATTCACCCCTCCACTTT
CASSEANSPLHF
>many|TRBJ1-2|TRBV29-1|NA
TGCAGCGTAAAGAAGACCTATGGCTACACCTTC
CSVKKTYGYTF
>NA|TRBJ1-5|TRBV29-1|TRBD1
TGCAGCGTACGCCGCAACCGGGACAGCGGGCGGCCCCGGCATTTT
CSVRRNRDSGRPRHF
>once|TRBJ2-7|TRBV2|TRBD1
TGTGCCAGCAGTGGGGCAGGGGGCGAGCAGTACTTC
CASSGAGGEQYF
>many|TRBJ2-5|TRBV7-9|NA
TGTGCCAGCAGCTTAGTACGCGAGACCCAGTACTTC
CASSLVRETQYF
>many|TRBJ2-2|TRBV12-5|NA
TGTGCTAGTGGTTCGGGCGGGGAGCTGTTTTTT
CASGSGGELFF
>NA|TRBJ2-7|TRBV20-1|TRBD2
TGCAGTGCCCCCGGGCCTAGCGGATACGAGCAGTACTTC
CSAPGPSGYEQYF
>many|TRBJ1-5|TRBV12-3/TRBV12-4|NA
TGTGCCAGCAGCTCCACCCACAGTGGGGCCGATCAGCCCCAGCATTTT
CASSSTHSGADQPQHF
>many|TRBJ1-5|TRBV7-2|NA
TGTGCCAGCAGCTTGTTCCTAAGGGACCGAAATCAGCCCCAGCATTTT
CASSLFLRDRNQPQHF